Below are 21 T cell receptor beta chains sequenced from a single sample in a study of T cell responses to AZD1222 COVID-19 vaccine. Only in-frame clones appear in the TCRdb table, and some are missing; sequencing was by immunoSEQ multiplex PCR. There are some 80,000 clones in the sample; roughly 87% occur only once, and roughly 5% lies in the top ten. The specimen was peripheral blood, collected on day 0 of MenACWY control vaccination. The receptors derive from an adult in good health.

The CDR3, as DNA: TGTGCCAGCAGGCGGGACGGTAATGAAAAACTGTTTTTT. Its protein product is CASRRDGNEKLFF. The chain couples TRBV28 to TRBJ1-4, with TRBD1 as a possible D gene (5 bases). V was shortened by 6 bases and J by 4 bases, with 9 bases between the two germline ends. This CDR3 is built from 13 residues. Germline CDR1 reads MDHEN; CDR2 reads SYDVKM.

The V and J genes are TRBV5-1 and TRBJ1-2; D gene unclear. The CDR3 is 16 amino acids. The germline V and J ends were trimmed by 0 bases and 8 bases, with 20 bases remaining between them. CDR1 SGHRS and CDR2 YFSETQ come from the germline V gene. CDR3 loop: CASSLDAGRTLRGYTF. The CDR3 DNA sequence: TGCGCCAGCAGCTTGGATGCGGGCAGGACCTTAAGGGGCTACACCTTC.

This clone occurred once. The chain combines TRBV2 with TRBJ1-1; D remains ambiguous. The CDR3 spans 14 residues. Per germline, CDR1 SNHLY and CDR2 FYNNEI. Deletions cut 2 bases from V and 0 bases from J, with 7 bases between. CDR3 amino acids: CASSERQLNTEAFF. The DNA of the CDR3 is TGTGCCAGCAGTGAACGGCAGCTGAACACTGAAGCTTTCTTT. The full variable domain, rest sourced from reference TRBV2 and TRBJ1-1, is EPEVTQTPSHQVTQMGQEVILRCVPISNHLYFYWYRQILGQKVEFLVSFYNNEISEKSEIFDDQFSVERPDGSNFTLKIRSTKLEDSAMYFCASSERQLNTEAFFGQGTRLTVV.

The rearrangement joins TRBV27 to TRBJ1-5, with 10 bases aligning to TRBD1. Trimming took 8 bases from V and 8 from J; bases not matched to a gene: 3. The CDR3 loop spans 12 amino acids. Germline assignment: CDR1 MNHEY and CDR2 SMNVEV (reference sequence). The CDR3 nucleotides read TGTGCCAGCCAGGACAGGGGGAAGCCCCAGCATTTT. It encodes CASQDRGKPQHF.

The J gene is TRBJ2-7, the V gene TRBV3-1 (or the pseudogene TRBV3-2); D ambiguous. This CDR3 has 15 residues. Trimming took 3 bases from V and 5 from J, leaving 17 bases between them. The germline V gene has CDR1 LGHDT and CDR2 YNNKEL (reference sequence). CDR3 in DNA: TGTGCCAGCAGCCACCCCCGGGCCGAAATCGACGAGCAGTACTTC. It specifies CASSHPRAEIDEQYF.

For this clone: A read error may account for a junction end that differs from germline. The V and J genes are TRBV29-1 and TRBJ1-2; possible D gene TRBD1, 6 bases. The length of the CDR3 is 9 residues. Looked up from germline, CDR1 is SQVTM and CDR2 is ANQGSEA. The CDR3 reads CSVERGDFF. The CDR3 bases are TGCAGCGTTGAGAGGGGGGATTTCTTC.

The chain employs TRBV7-2 and TRBJ2-7; 10 bases line up with TRBD2. CDR3 length: 16 amino acids. Germline CDR1 is SGHTA and CDR2 is FQGNSA. J gave up 0 bases and V 5 bases, and 7 bases lay outside the gene matches. The CDR3 bases are TGTGCCAGCAGCCCAATTCGACTAGCGGGCTCCTACGAGCAGTACTTC. It specifies CASSPIRLAGSYEQYF.

This rearrangement joins TRBV7-2 to TRBJ1-1, with TRBD1 matching over 8 bases. The V gene's germline CDR1 is SGHTA and CDR2 FQGNSA. CDR3 size: 14 residues. With 0 bases clipped from V and 11 bases from J, the junction kept 8 bases outside the gene matches. CDR3 DNA: TGTGCCAGCAGCTTAGCGCCCCGGACAGGGTATGCTTTCTTT. It yields the protein CASSLAPRTGYAFF.

The V call is TRBV5-1, the J call TRBJ1-6; D is possibly TRBD1 (5 bases). Between the trimmed V and J ends, which lost 0 bases and 7 bases, there was a span of 14 bases. The germline V gene encodes CDR1 SGHRS and CDR2 YFSETQ. The CDR3 contains 16 residues. The CDR3 nucleotides read TGCGCCAGCAGCTTGGATCAGGTACGGGGGAATTCACCCCTCCACTTT. This encodes CASSLDQVRGNSPLHF.

The chain has TRBV23-1 and TRBJ1-1; a possible D gene is TRBD1 (5 bases). TRBV23-1 is marked as an open reading frame, function uncertain. Trimming took off 3 bases at V and 0 bases at J, with 11 bases between the two ends. The CDR3 totals 15 residues. The CDR3 coding sequence is TGCGCCAGCAGTCACGGGGCAACCGTGAACACTGAAGCTTTCTTT. It codes for CASSHGATVNTEAFF.

V gene TRBV30 combines with J gene TRBJ2-3; tentatively, D is TRBD1 (6 bases). The CDR3 sequence is 15 residues long. V shed 1 base and J shed 3 bases, with 14 bases lying between them. Looked up from germline, CDR1 is GTSNPN and CDR2 is SVGIG (reference sequence). CDR3: CAWSGQGTPTDTQYF. In DNA form, the CDR3 reads TGTGCCTGGAGTGGGCAGGGGACCCCAACAGATACGCAGTATTTT.

This rearrangement joins TRBV2 to TRBJ1-1, with a weak D call TRBD1 (6 bases). Germline-derived CDR1 and CDR2 are SNHLY and FYNNEI. CDR3 size: 13 residues. Trimming stripped 4 bases from V and 7 bases from J, with 13 bases between. In DNA form, the CDR3 reads TGTGCCAGCAGTGGGGACATCCAAGGTGAAGCTTTCTTT. Translated, it gives CASSGDIQGEAFF.

V gene TRBV5-1 combines with J gene TRBJ2-7, with TRBD1 matching 11 bases. This CDR3 contains 16 residues. Germline V gene lookup returns CDR1 SGHRS and CDR2 YFSETQ. The junction had 7 bases not matched to a gene; V was cut back by 0 bases and J by 5 bases. CDR3: CASSLGFGQGANEQYF. For the CDR3, the DNA is TGCGCCAGCAGCTTGGGATTCGGACAGGGGGCAAACGAGCAGTACTTC.

V is TRBV3-1 (or the pseudogene TRBV3-2) and J is TRBJ1-2; TRBD1 matches at 9 bases. The CDR3 consists of 15 residues. V trimming: 1 base; J trimming: 6 bases; junction bases outside the gene matches: 6. Germline V lookup: CDR1 LGHDT, CDR2 YNNKEL (reference sequence). The CDR3 coding sequence is TGTGCCAGCAGCCAAGCATTCGGGACAGGGAATGGCTACACCTTC. The encoded protein is CASSQAFGTGNGYTF.

The chain joins TRBV7-6 to TRBJ1-6; D possibly corresponds to TRBD1 (5 bases). The V end was cut by 1 base, the J end by 4 bases, with 11 bases between. The germline V gene encodes CDR1 SGHVS and CDR2 FNYEAQ. The CDR3 totals 16 residues. In DNA, the CDR3 is TGTGCCAGCAGCTTAGATGGACACAAATATAATTCACCCCTCCACTTT. This gives the protein CASSLDGHKYNSPLHF.

V gene TRBV7-9 combines with J gene TRBJ2-2; TRBD2 agrees at 11 bases. The germline V gene has CDR1 SEHNR and CDR2 FQNEAQ (reference sequence). V trimming: 1 base; J trimming: 4 bases; junction bases outside the gene matches: 2. This CDR3 spans 16 amino acids. The CDR3 sequence is CASSLVTSGGTGELFF. Written as DNA, the CDR3 is TGTGCCAGCAGCTTAGTAACTAGCGGGGGCACCGGGGAGCTGTTTTTT.

This chain connects TRBV7-2 to TRBJ2-5; 12 bases map to TRBD2. The V gene end was trimmed by 3 bases and the J gene end by 5 bases; junction bases not matched to a gene: 4. The CDR3 totals 15 residues. Germline-derived CDR1 and CDR2 are SGHTA and FQGNSA. CDR3 nucleotides: TGTGCCAGCAGCTTGACCGGGACTAGCGGGGAGACCCAGTACTTC. Translation: CASSLTGTSGETQYF.

This sequence joins TRBV2 and TRBJ2-1; 11 nucleotides agree with TRBD2. CDR3 length equals 16 residues. V was clipped by 3 bases and J by 7 bases; unmatched bases: 8. CDR1 and CDR2 from the germline V gene are SNHLY and FYNNEI. The CDR3 DNA follows: TGTGCCAGCAGTGAGCTAGCGGGGGGCATGGGGAATGAGCAGTTCTTC. Translated, it gives CASSELAGGMGNEQFF.

The chain uses TRBV19 and TRBJ2-6, with D perhaps TRBD1 (6 bases). Germline V gene sequence: CDR1 LNHDA, CDR2 SQIVND (reference sequence). This CDR3 has 16 amino acids. Trimming left V 6 bases short and J 2 bases short, with 14 bases between. The CDR3 here is CASSQRQAPGANVLTF. CDR3 nucleotides: TGTGCCAGTAGCCAAAGACAGGCCCCTGGGGCCAACGTCCTGACTTTC.

The V call is TRBV19, the J call TRBJ2-7; D gene ambiguous. V lost 6 bases to trimming and J lost 4 bases, with 19 bases between them. CDR1 is LNHDA, CDR2 SQIVND, per germline (reference sequence). This CDR3 contains 15 residues. This CDR3 is CASSPSVMEFYEQYF. In nucleotides, the CDR3 is TGTGCCAGTAGCCCCTCGGTAATGGAGTTTTACGAGCAGTACTTC. Filled out from reference TRBV19 and TRBJ2-7, the complete variable domain reads DGGITQSPKYLFRKEGQNVTLSCEQNLNHDAMYWYRQDPGQGLRLIYYSQIVNDFQKGDIAEGYSVSREKKESFPLTVTSAQKNPTAFYLCASSPSVMEFYEQYFGPGTRLTVT.

The chain links TRBV30 to TRBJ1-2, with TRBD1 as a possible D gene (5 bases). The V gene's germline CDR1 is GTSNPN and CDR2 SVGIG (reference sequence). Trimming cost V 0 bases and J 4 bases, with 18 bases left between them. This CDR3 region has 16 residues. CDR3 nucleotides: TGTGCCTGGAGTGTCCTGGGGCAGGGAACGCCCTATGGCTACACCTTC. It encodes CAWSVLGQGTPYGYTF.